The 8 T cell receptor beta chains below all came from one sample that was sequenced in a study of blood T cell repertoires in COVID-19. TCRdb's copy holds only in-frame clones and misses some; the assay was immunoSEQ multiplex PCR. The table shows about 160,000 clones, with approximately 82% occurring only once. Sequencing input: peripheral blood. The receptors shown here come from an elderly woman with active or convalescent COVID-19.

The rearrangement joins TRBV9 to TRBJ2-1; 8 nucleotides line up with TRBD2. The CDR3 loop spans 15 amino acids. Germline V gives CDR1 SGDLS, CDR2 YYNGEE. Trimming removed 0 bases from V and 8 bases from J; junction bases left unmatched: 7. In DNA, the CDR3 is TGTGCCAGCAGCGTAGAAGGGACTAGGAGGGATGAGCAGTTCTTC. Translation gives CASSVEGTRRDEQFF.

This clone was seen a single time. For the CDR3, the DNA is TGCAGCGCTGACAGGTTGAACACTGAAGCTTTCTTT. Translated, it gives CSADRLNTEAFF. J is TRBJ1-1 and V is TRBV29-1; D perhaps matches TRBD1 (6 bases). There are 12 residues in the CDR3. The V gene lost 7 bases and the J gene lost 0 bases, with 9 bases spanning the gap. CDR1 is SQVTM and CDR2 is ANQGSEA in the germline V gene.

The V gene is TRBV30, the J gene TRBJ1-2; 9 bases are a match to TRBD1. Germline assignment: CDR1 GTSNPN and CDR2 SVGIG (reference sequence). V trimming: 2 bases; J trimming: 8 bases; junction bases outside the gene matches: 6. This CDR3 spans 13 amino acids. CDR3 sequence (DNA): TGTGCCTGGAGTCCTGGACAGGGGTACGGCTACACCTTC. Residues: CAWSPGQGYGYTF.

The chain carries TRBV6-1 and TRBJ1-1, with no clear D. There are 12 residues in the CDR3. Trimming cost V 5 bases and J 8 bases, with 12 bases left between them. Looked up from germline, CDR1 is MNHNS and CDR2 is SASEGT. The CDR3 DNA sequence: TGTGCCAGCAGTCGCTCTCCGGAGGAAGCTTTCTTT. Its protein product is CASSRSPEEAFF.

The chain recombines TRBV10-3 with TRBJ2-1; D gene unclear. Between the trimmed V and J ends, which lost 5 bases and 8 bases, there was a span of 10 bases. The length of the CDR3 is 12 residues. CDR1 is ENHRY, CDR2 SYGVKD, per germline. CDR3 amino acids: CAISTVGDEQFF. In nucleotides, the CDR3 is TGTGCCATCAGTACCGTCGGAGATGAGCAGTTCTTC.

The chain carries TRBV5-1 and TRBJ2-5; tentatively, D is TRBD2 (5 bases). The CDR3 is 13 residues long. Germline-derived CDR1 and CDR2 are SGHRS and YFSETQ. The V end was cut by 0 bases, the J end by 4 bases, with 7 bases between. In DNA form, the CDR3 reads TGCGCCAGCAGCTTGGTTCTAGCAGAGACCCAGTACTTC. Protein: CASSLVLAETQYF.

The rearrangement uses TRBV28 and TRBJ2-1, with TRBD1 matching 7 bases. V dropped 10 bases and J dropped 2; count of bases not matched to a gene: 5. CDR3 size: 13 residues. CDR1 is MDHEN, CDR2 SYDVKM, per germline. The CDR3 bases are TGTGCCACCACAGGGGCGCCCTACAATGAGCAGTTCTTC. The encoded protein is CATTGAPYNEQFF. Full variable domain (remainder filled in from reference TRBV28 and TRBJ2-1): DVKVTQSSRYLVKRTGEKVFLECVQDMDHENMFWYRQDPGLGLRLIYFSYDVKMKEKGDIPEGYSVSREKKERFSLILESASTNQTSMYLCATTGAPYNEQFFGPGTRLTVL.

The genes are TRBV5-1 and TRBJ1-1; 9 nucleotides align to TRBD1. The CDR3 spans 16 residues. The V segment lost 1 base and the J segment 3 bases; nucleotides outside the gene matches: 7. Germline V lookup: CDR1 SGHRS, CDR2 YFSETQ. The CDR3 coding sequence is TGCGCCAGCAGCTTGCCGGGACAGGGATGGGACACTGAAGCTTTCTTT. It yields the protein CASSLPGQGWDTEAFF.